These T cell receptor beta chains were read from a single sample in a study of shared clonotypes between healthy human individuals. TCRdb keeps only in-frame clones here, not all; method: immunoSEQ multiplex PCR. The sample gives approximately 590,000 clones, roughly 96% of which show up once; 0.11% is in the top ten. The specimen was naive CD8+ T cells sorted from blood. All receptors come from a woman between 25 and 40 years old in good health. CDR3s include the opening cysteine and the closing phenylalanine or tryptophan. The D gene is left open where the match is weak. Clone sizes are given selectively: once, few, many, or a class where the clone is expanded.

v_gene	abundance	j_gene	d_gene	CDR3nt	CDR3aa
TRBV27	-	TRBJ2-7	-	TGTGCCAGCAGTACTAACGACGAGCAGTACTTC	CASSTNDEQYF
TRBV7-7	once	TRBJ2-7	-	TGTGCCAGCAGCTCCAAAGATAATCCCTACGAGCAGTACTTC	CASSSKDNPYEQYF
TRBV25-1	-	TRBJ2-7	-	TGTGCCAGCAGTGAATACGGGGGTACCTACGAGCAGTACTTC	CASSEYGGTYEQYF
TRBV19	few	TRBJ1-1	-	TGTGCCAGTAGTCGCGGGAACACTGAAGCTTTCTTT	CASSRGNTEAFF
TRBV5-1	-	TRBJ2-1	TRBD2	TGCGCCAGCAGCCACGGACTAGCGGGAGCCGGTGAGCAGTTCTTC	CASSHGLAGAGEQFF
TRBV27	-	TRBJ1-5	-	TGTGCCAGCAGTTTCATAGGGGGAGGTCAGCCCCAGCATTTT	CASSFIGGGQPQHF
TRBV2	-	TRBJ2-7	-	TGTGCCAGCAGTGAAAAACAGGTTCCCTGGGAGCAGTACTTC	CASSEKQVPWEQYF
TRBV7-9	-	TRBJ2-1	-	TGTGCCAGCAGAACAGTAGGCAACAATGAGCAGTTCTTC	CASRTVGNNEQFF
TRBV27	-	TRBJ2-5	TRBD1	TGTGCCAGCAGTTTTCGGACAGGGGGGGGGCAAGAGACCCAGTACTTC	CASSFRTGGGQETQYF
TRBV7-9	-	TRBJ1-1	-	TGTGCCAGCAGCTTATTCCCAACCCTACAGGGAACTGAAGCTTTCTTT	CASSLFPTLQGTEAFF
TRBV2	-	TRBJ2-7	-	TGTGCCAGCAGTGCGGCTCCCGAGCAGTACTTC	CASSAAPEQYF
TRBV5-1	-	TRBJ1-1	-	TGCGCCAGCAGCTTGGGGACGGCTACGGTGAGAACTGAAGCTTTCTTT	CASSLGTATVRTEAFF
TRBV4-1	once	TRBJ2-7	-	TGCGCCAGCAGCCAAGGTGGGAACTCCTACGAGCAGTACTTC	CASSQGGNSYEQYF
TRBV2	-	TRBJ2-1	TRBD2	TGTGCCAGCAGCGGTACTAGCGGGAGCTACAATGAGCAGTTCTTC	CASSGTSGSYNEQFF
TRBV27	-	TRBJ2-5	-	TGTGCCAGCAGTCCCTCTACGGAGACCCAGTACTTC	CASSPSTETQYF
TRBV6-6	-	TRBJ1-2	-	TGTGCCAGCAGTTATGAGGGCGCGGGCTATGGCTACACCTTC	CASSYEGAGYGYTF
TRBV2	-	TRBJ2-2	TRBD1	TGTGCCAGCAGGGGAGACAGGGGGCGCACAGGCGGGGAGCTGTTTTTT	CASRGDRGRTGGELFF
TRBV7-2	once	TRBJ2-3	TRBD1	TGTGCCAGCAGCCAAAGCAAGGGGGCGTTGACAGATACGCAGTATTTT	CASSQSKGALTDTQYF
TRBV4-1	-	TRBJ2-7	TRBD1	TGCGCCAGCAGCCAAGATCGGGACAGCTACGAGCAGTACTTC	CASSQDRDSYEQYF
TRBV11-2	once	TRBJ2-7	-	TGTGCCAGCAGCTTCCCCAAGGGGCGAGATCTAACCTACGAGCAGTACTTC	CASSFPKGRDLTYEQYF
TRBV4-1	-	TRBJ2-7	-	TGCGCCAGCAGCCAAGCAGGGACCCGTTACGAGCAGTACTTC	CASSQAGTRYEQYF
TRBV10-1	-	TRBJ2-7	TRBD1	TGCGCCAGCTCCCCCGGACAGGAGGAATACGAGCAGTACTTC	CASSPGQEEYEQYF
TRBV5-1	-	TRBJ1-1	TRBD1	TGCGCCAGCAGCCTGGGACAGCCTGGGGACACTGAAGCTTTCTTT	CASSLGQPGDTEAFF
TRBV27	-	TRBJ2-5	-	TGTGCCAGTACTGGGGGAGGGACCCAGTACTTC	CASTGGGTQYF
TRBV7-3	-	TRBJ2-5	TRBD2	TGTGCCAGCAGTCCTAGCGGGGACGGCCAAGAGACCCAGTACTTC	CASSPSGDGQETQYF
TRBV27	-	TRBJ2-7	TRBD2	TGTGCCAGCAGTTCCCCGGGGGGGGACGGGGGTCCCTACGAGCAGTACTTC	CASSSPGGDGGPYEQYF
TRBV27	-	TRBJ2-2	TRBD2	TGTGCCAGCAGTTTCGGTGGACTAGCGGGACGACCTGAGGAGCTGTTTTTT	CASSFGGLAGRPEELFF
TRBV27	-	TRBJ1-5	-	TGTGCCAGCAGTCTCGGGGGACCAGGTCAGCCCCAGCATTTT	CASSLGGPGQPQHF
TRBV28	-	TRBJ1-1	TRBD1	TGTGCCAGCAGTTTTTTTGGGACAGGGAAAGCTTTCTTT	CASSFFGTGKAFF
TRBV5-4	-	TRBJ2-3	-	TGTGCCAGCAGCGAGGGGACAACCAGGCGCACAGATACGCAGTATTTT	CASSEGTTRRTDTQYF
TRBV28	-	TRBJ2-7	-	TGTGCCAGCAGTTTTGGGACGGCCAGCTCCTACGAGCAGTACTTC	CASSFGTASSYEQYF
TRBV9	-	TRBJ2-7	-	TGTGCCAGCAGCGTACTCCCTCTTGGGGAGCAGTACTTC	CASSVLPLGEQYF
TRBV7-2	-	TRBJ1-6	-	TGTGCCAGCAGCTTGACCGGAAGGCCCCTCCACTTT	CASSLTGRPLHF
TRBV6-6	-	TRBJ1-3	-	TGTGCCAGCAGTCCCTTTCCAGAAGGGACTGGAAACACCATATATTTT	CASSPFPEGTGNTIYF
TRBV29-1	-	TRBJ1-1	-	TGCAGCGCCCAGGGAGGAGAGACTGAAGCTTTCTTT	CSAQGGETEAFF
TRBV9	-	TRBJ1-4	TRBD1	TGTGCCAGCAGCCCGCGGACAGGTTATGCTGAAAAACTGTTTTTT	CASSPRTGYAEKLFF
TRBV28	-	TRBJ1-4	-	TGTGCCAGCAGCCCCCGTACAGGGTTTAGTGAAAAACTGTTTTTT	CASSPRTGFSEKLFF
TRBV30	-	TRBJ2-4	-	TGTGCCTGGAGTGTAGGGGGGGAAGCCAAAAACATTCAGTACTTC	CAWSVGGEAKNIQYF
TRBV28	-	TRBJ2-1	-	TGTGCCAGCAGGATAAGGGGAGACAATGAGCAGTTCTTC	CASRIRGDNEQFF
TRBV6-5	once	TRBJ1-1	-	TGTGCCAGCAGTTACGCTTTGACAGAACCCAATGAAGCTTTCTTT	CASSYALTEPNEAFF
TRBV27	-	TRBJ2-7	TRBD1	TGTGCCAGCAAGGCCGGGACAGGCTACGAGCAGTACTTC	CASKAGTGYEQYF
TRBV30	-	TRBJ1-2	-	TGTGCCGGTGGGGGTCCCGTGGGCTATGGCTACACCTTC	CAGGGPVGYGYTF
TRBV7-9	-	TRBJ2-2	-	TGTGCCAGCAGCGGCAATCCTGGGGAGCTGTTTTTT	CASSGNPGELFF
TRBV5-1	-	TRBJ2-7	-	TGCGCCAGCAGCTTATGGGGGAACGAGCAGTACTTC	CASSLWGNEQYF
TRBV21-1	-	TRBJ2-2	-	TGTGCCAGCAGCAAACCAACAGGGGTTAACACCGGGGAGCTGTTTTTT	CASSKPTGVNTGELFF
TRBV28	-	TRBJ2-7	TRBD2	TGTGCCAGCAGACCCCTAGCGGGGACCTACGAGCAGTACTTC	CASRPLAGTYEQYF
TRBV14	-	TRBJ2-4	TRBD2	TGTGCCAGCAGCCAAGATACGGCGGGAGCCCCCTATGACAAAAACATTCAGTACTTC	CASSQDTAGAPYDKNIQYF
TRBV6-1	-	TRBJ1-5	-	TGTGCCAGTAATCGTAGCAATCAGCCCCAGCATTTT	CASNRSNQPQHF
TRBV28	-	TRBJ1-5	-	TGTGCCAGCAGTTTTTACTCTAGCAATCAGCCCCAGCATTTT	CASSFYSSNQPQHF
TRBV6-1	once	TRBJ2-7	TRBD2	TGTGCCAGCAGTGAATGGGGACTAGATCCCTACGAGCAGTACTTC	CASSEWGLDPYEQYF
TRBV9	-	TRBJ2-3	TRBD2	TGTGCCAGCAGCCCCGGACTAGCGGGAGAGGTTACGCAGTATTTT	CASSPGLAGEVTQYF
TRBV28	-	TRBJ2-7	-	TGTGCCAGCAGTGATCCGCGGAGGGGTTCACCCTACGAGCAGTACTTC	CASSDPRRGSPYEQYF
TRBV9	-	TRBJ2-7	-	TGTGCCAGCAGCGTAGACCCGGGAGAGTGGGCCTACGAGCAGTACTTC	CASSVDPGEWAYEQYF
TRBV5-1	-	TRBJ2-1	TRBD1	TGCGCCAGCCTTGAAACTACAGGGGGTAGGAATGAGCAGTTCTTC	CASLETTGGRNEQFF
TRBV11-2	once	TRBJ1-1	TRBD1	TGTGCCAGCAGCTTAGGCCACAGGGGTCCAAACACTGAAGCTTTCTTT	CASSLGHRGPNTEAFF
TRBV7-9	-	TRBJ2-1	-	TGTGCCAGCAGCCGGGAGAGAAACAATGAGCAGTTCTTC	CASSRERNNEQFF
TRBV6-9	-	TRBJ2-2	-	TGTGCCAGCAGCCCTCCAAGTTATACAGGGACGAACACCGGGGAGCTGTTTTTT	CASSPPSYTGTNTGELFF
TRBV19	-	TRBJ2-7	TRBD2	TGTGCCAGTAGTCCGGGACTAGCGTACTACGAGCAGTACTTC	CASSPGLAYYEQYF
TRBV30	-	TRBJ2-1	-	TGTGCCTGGAGGCTGGACTTAACTTACAATGAGCAGTTCTTC	CAWRLDLTYNEQFF